The next 8 T cell receptor beta chains were all read from a single sample in a study of cytomegalovirus exposure and HLA in healthy donors. Amplification used 60 Vbeta primers and 13 Jbeta primers. Profiled with immunoSEQ multiplex PCR; TCRdb holds only in-frame clones, not every one. The sample records some 30,000 clones, 40% to 45% being singletons. The sequenced sample was PBMCs. These receptors all come from a woman between 50 and 59 years old in good health and CMV-seronegative.

The chain couples TRBV18 to TRBJ1-2, with D possibly TRBD1 on 5 matching bases. Trimming removed 2 bases from V and 4 bases from J, with 11 bases in between. The CDR3 runs 14 residues. CDR1 and CDR2 (germline): KGHSH, LQKENI. Here the CDR3 DNA reads TGTGCCAGCTCACCAGAGACAGTTTCCTATGGCTACACCTTC. Encoded protein: CASSPETVSYGYTF.

The chain carries TRBV18 and TRBJ1-1, with 9 nucleotides matching TRBD1. This CDR3 spans 13 amino acids. Per germline, CDR1 KGHSH and CDR2 LQKENI. Trimming cost V 2 bases and J 10 bases; bases outside gene matches: 5. The CDR3 reads CASSPRTGDGAFF. The CDR3 nucleotides are TGTGCCAGCTCACCAAGGACAGGGGACGGAGCTTTCTTT.

The gene calls are TRBV4-2 and TRBJ2-7, with TRBD2 matching over 10 bases. The CDR3 is 17 amino acids. J lost 7 bases, V lost 1 base, and 13 bases had no gene match. Germline V gene lookup returns CDR1 LGHNA and CDR2 YNFKEQ. CDR3 protein: CASSQAEGASGSGEQYF. In DNA, the CDR3 is TGTGCCAGCAGCCAAGCAGAGGGGGCTAGCGGGAGTGGGGAGCAGTACTTC.

V usage is TRBV18 and J usage is TRBJ2-7; TRBD2 matches 13 bases. Trimming cost V 5 bases and J 5 bases; bases outside gene matches: 12. The germline gives CDR1 KGHSH, CDR2 LQKENI. The CDR3 is 17 residues long. CDR3 amino acids: CASSYDGLAGVPHEQYF. The CDR3, as DNA: TGTGCCAGCTCATACGACGGACTAGCGGGAGTCCCCCACGAGCAGTACTTC.

J is TRBJ2-1 and V is TRBV28, with 10 bases matching TRBD2. This CDR3 is built from 15 residues. V was pared by 4 bases and J by 6 bases, with 6 bases of the junction left unmatched. Germline lookup yields CDR1 MDHEN and CDR2 SYDVKM. The CDR3 protein is CASSSAASGGNEQFF. The CDR3 nucleotides read TGTGCCAGCAGTTCCGCGGCTAGCGGGGGCAATGAGCAGTTCTTC.

This chain links TRBV20-1 with TRBJ2-7; 8 bases map to TRBD2. The CDR3 contains 11 residues. The V gene end was trimmed by 5 bases and the J gene end by 9 bases; junction bases not matched to a gene: 6. The germline V gene has CDR1 DFQATT and CDR2 SNEGSKA (reference sequence). The CDR3 coding sequence is TGCAGTGCTGCAAAGCTAGCGGGGCAGTACTTC. Translated, it gives CSAAKLAGQYF.

This chain joins TRBV6-1 and TRBJ1-2; TRBD1 matches at 7 bases. The CDR3 spans 14 residues. V lost 4 bases and J lost 6; bases outside the gene matches: 8. Germline CDR1 MNHNS, CDR2 SASEGT. This CDR3 reads CASSVQGTGDGYTF. The CDR3 DNA follows: TGTGCCAGCAGTGTACAGGGGACCGGCGATGGCTACACCTTC.

This clone has just a few counts. The chain links TRBV19 to TRBJ1-5, with D unclear. V dropped 3 bases and J dropped 6 bases, with 18 bases sitting between them. This CDR3 has 16 residues. CDR1 is LNHDA, CDR2 SQIVND, per germline (reference sequence). CDR3 nucleotide sequence: TGTGCCAGTAGTATGCACCCCAACCGAACCGGTCAGCCCCAGCATTTT. It yields the protein CASSMHPNRTGQPQHF.